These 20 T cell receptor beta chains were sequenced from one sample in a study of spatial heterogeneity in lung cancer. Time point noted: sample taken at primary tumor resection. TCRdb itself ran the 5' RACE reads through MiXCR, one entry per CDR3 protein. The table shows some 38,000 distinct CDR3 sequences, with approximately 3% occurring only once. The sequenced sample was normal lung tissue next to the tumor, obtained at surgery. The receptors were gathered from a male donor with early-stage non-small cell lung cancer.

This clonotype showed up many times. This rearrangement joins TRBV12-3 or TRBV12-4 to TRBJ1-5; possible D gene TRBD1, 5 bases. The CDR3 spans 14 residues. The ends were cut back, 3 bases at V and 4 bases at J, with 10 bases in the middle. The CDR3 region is CASSFNPGNQPQHF. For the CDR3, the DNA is TGTGCCAGCAGTTTTAACCCAGGGAATCAGCCCCAGCATTTT.

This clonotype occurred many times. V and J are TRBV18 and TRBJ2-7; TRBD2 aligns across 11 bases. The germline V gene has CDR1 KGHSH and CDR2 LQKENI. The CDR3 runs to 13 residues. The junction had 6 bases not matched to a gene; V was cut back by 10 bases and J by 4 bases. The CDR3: CATSSGGYYEQYF. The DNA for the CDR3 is TGTGCCACCTCTAGCGGGGGGTATTACGAGCAGTACTTC.

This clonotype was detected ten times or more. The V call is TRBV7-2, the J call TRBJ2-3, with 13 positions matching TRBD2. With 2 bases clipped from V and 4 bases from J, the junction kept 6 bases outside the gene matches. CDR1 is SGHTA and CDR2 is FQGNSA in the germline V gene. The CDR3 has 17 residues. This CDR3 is CASSLPRLAGGPDTQYF. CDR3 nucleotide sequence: TGTGCCAGCAGCTTACCGCGACTAGCGGGGGGCCCAGATACGCAGTATTTT. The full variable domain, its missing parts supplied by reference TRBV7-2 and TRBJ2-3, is GAGVSQSPSNKVTEKGKDVELRCDPISGHTALYWYRQSLGQGLEFLIYFQGNSAPDKSGLPSDRFSAERTGGSVSTLTIQRTQQEDSAVYLCASSLPRLAGGPDTQYFGPGTRLTVL.

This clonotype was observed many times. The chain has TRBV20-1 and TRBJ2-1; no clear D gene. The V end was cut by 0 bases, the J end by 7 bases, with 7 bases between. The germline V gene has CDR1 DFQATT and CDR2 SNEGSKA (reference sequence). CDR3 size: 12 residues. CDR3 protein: CSARDVPNEQFF. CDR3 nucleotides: TGCAGTGCTAGAGATGTCCCGAATGAGCAGTTCTTC.

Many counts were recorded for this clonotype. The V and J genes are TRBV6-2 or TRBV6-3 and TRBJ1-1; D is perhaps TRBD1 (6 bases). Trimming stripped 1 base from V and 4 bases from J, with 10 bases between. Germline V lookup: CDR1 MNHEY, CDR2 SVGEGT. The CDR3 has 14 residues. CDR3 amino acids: CASSYFPGATEAFF. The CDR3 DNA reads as TGTGCCAGCAGTTACTTCCCAGGGGCCACTGAAGCTTTCTTT.

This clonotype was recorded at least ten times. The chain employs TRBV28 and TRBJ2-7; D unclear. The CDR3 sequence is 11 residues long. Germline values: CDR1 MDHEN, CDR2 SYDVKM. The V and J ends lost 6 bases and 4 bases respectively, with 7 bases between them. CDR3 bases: TGTGCCAGCAGCCGGAGTTACGAGCAGTACTTC. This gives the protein CASSRSYEQYF.

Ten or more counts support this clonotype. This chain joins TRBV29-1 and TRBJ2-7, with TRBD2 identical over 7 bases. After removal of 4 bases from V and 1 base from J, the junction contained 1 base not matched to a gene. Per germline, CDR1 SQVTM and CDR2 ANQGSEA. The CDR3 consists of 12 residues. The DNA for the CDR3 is TGCAGCGTTGCGGGGGGATCCTACGAGCAGTACTTC. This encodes CSVAGGSYEQYF.

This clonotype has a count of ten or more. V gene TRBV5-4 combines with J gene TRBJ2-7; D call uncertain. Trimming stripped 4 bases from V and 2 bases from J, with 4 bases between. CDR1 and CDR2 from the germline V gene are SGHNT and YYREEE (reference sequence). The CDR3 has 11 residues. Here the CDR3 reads CASSDTYEQYF. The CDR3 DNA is TGTGCCAGCAGCGATACCTACGAGCAGTACTTC.

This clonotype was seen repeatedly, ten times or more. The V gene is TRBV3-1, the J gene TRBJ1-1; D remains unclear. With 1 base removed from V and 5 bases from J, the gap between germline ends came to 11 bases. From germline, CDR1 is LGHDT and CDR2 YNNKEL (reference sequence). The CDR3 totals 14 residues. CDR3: CASSQGFRGTEAFF. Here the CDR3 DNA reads TGTGCCAGCAGCCAAGGTTTCCGAGGGACTGAAGCTTTCTTT.

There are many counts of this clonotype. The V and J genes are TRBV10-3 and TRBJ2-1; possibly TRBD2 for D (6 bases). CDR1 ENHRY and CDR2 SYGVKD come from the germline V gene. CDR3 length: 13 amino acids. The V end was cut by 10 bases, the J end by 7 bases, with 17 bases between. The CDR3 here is CATRDGGENEQFF. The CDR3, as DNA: TGTGCCACGAGGGACGGGGGAGAGAATGAGCAGTTCTTC.

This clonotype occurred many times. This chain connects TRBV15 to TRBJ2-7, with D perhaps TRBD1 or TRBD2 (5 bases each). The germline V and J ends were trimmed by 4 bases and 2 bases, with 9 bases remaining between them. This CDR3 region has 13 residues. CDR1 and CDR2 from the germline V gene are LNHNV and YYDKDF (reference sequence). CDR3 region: CATSKGRTYEQYF. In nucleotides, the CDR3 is TGTGCCACCAGCAAGGGACGGACCTACGAGCAGTACTTC.

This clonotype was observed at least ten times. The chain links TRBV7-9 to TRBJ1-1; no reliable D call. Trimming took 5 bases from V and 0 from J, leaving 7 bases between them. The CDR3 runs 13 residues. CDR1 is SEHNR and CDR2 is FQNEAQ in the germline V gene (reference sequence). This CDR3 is CASSRQMNTEAFF. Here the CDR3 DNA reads TGTGCCAGCAGCCGGCAGATGAACACTGAAGCTTTCTTT.

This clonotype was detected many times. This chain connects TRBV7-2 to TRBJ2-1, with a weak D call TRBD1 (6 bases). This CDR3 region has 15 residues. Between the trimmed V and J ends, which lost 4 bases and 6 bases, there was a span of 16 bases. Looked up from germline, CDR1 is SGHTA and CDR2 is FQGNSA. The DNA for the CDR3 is TGTGCCAGCAGCTCCACAGGGTACTCTAGCAATGAGCAGTTCTTC. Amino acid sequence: CASSSTGYSSNEQFF.

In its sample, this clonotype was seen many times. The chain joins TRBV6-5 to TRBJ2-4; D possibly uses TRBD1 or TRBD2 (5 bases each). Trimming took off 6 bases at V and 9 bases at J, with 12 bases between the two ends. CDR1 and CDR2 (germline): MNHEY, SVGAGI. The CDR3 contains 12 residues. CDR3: CASRSGTSIQYF. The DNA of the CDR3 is TGTGCCAGCAGATCCGGGACCTCCATTCAGTACTTC.

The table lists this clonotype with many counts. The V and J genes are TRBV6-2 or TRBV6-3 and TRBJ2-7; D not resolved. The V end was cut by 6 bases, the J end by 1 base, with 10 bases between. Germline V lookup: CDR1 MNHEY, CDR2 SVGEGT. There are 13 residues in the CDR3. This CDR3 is CASSLTRSYEQYF. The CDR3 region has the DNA TGTGCCAGCAGCCTAACCCGTTCCTACGAGCAGTACTTC.

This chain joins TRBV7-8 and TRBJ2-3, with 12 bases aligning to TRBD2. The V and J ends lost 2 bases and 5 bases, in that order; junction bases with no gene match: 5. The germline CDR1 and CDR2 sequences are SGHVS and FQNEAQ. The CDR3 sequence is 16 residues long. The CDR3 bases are TGTGCCAGCAGCTTACTTGCTAGCGGGAGGGGAGATACGCAGTATTTT. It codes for CASSLLASGRGDTQYF.

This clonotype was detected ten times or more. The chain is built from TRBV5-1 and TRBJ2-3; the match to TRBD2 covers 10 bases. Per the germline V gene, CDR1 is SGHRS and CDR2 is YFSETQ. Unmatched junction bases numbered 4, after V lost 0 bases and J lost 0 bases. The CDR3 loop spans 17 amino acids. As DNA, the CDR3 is TGCGCCAGCAGCTTGGTTCCTAGCGGGGGTAGCACAGATACGCAGTATTTT. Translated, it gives CASSLVPSGGSTDTQYF.

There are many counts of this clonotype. CDR3 nucleotides: TGCAGCGCTCCCCTGGGAGAGACCCAGTACTTC. This gives the protein CSAPLGETQYF. This chain links TRBV29-1 with TRBJ2-5; D call uncertain. Germline loops: CDR1 SQVTM, CDR2 ANQGSEA. The CDR3 consists of 11 residues. V lost 7 bases to trimming and J lost 4 bases, with 10 bases between them.

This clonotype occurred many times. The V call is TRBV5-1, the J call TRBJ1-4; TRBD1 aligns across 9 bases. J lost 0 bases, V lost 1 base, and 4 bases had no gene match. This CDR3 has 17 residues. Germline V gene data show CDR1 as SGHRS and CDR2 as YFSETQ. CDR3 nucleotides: TGCGCCAGCAGCTTGACAGGGGGCATTCCAACTAATGAAAAACTGTTTTTT. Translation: CASSLTGGIPTNEKLFF. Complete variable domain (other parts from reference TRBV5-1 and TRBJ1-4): KAGVTQTPRYLIKTRGQQVTLSCSPISGHRSVSWYQQTPGQGLQFLFEYFSETQRNKGNFPGRFSGRQFSNSRSEMNVSTLELGDSALYLCASSLTGGIPTNEKLFFGSGTQLSVL.

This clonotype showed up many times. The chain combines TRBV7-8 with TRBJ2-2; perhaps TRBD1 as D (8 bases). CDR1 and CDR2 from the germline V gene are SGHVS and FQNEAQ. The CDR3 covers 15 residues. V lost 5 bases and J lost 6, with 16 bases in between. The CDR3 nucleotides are TGTGCCAGCAGCCGCACAGGGGGGGTCCCCGGGGAGCTGTTTTTT. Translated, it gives CASSRTGGVPGELFF.